This TCR beta chain emerged from a study of T cell repertoires in cytomegalovirus infection. Overall study results and limits: Dominating the ex vivo response were HLA-C-restricted CMV-specific TCR beta clonotypes.

From the reads, TCRdb called clonotypes with MiXCR, one entry per CDR3 protein. The sample yields some 600,000 distinct CDR3 sequences, around 24% seen once. Germline CDR1 and CDR2: ENHRY and SYGVKD. The junction had 14 bases not matched to a gene; V was cut back by 10 bases and J by 8 bases. This CDR3 is 14 amino acids long. Only a few counts were recorded for this clonotype. The antigen is undetermined. The TCR was taken from a human donor in good health (CMV status not recorded). Some clones in this sample may be carry-over from other donors' samples. Material: CD8+ T cells from PBMCs. V gene TRBV10-3 combines with J gene TRBJ2-1, with 7 positions matching TRBD1. In nucleotides, the CDR3 is TGTGCCAGCAGCCAAAAACAGGGGTTGGATGAGCAGTTCTTC. Translated: CASSQKQGLDEQFF.